This is a list of T cell receptor beta chains from one sample in a study of cytomegalovirus exposure and HLA in healthy donors. The data were produced by immunoSEQ multiplex PCR, yet TCRdb's version contains in-frame clones alone and is incomplete. Counted here are about 160,000 clones, approximately 75% occurring once; the ten biggest clones make up about 4%. The sequenced sample consisted of PBMCs. The receptors come from a man under 40 in good health and CMV-seropositive. CDR3s include the opening cysteine and the closing phenylalanine or tryptophan. The D gene is left open where the match is weak. Part of the rows lack a size; the others show once, few, many or a class for expanded clones.

clone_size,v_call,d_call,j_call,cdr3_nt,cdr3_aa
once,TRBV25-1,TRBD1,TRBJ1-1,TGTGCCAGCAGTGCCGTGGGACAGAACATGAACACTGAAGCTTTCTTT,CASSAVGQNMNTEAFF
-,TRBV7-9,-,TRBJ2-5,TGTGCCAGCAGCTTTAACGGTCAAGAGACCCAGTACTTC,CASSFNGQETQYF
few,TRBV7-8,-,TRBJ1-5,TGTGCCAGCAGCCCCACTGGAGGGTATTCGTGGAATCAGCCCCAGCATTTT,CASSPTGGYSWNQPQHF
-,TRBV10-2,-,TRBJ1-6,TGCGCCAGCAGTTCCGGGAATAATTCACCCCTCCACTTT,CASSSGNNSPLHF
-,TRBV7-9,TRBD2,TRBJ2-5,TGTGCCAGCAGCTTAATGACTAGCGGGGGCCAAGAGACCCAGTACTTC,CASSLMTSGGQETQYF
-,TRBV4-2,TRBD2,TRBJ2-1,TGTGCCAGCAGCCAGATTAGCGGGGTGGAGTTCTTC,CASSQISGVEFF
few,TRBV11-2,-,TRBJ1-5,TGTGCCAGCAGCTTGGGGGCTGATAGCAATCAGCCCCAGCATTTT,CASSLGADSNQPQHF
few,TRBV5-1,TRBD1,TRBJ1-2,TGCGCCAGCAGCCTTACCGACAGGGGCGCTGATGGCTACACCTTC,CASSLTDRGADGYTF
-,TRBV5-5,-,TRBJ1-1,TGTGCCAGCAGTAATCAGGGCGTACAAGCTTTCTTT,CASSNQGVQAFF
-,TRBV7-9,TRBD1,TRBJ2-1,TGTGCCAGCAGCTCGGGGACAGGGGCTGACAATGAGCAGTTCTTC,CASSSGTGADNEQFF
-,TRBV7-6,TRBD2,TRBJ2-1,TGTGCCAGCAGCTTAGCGCCGGGTAGCGGGTACTACAATGAGCAGTTCTTC,CASSLAPGSGYYNEQFF
-,TRBV29-1,-,TRBJ1-6,TGCAGCGTTGCCGAGGATGGTAGTTCACCCCTCCACTTT,CSVAEDGSSPLHF